The TCR beta chain under discussion was sequenced for a study of OX40 agonist ivuxolimab in advanced cancers. J lost 5 bases, V lost 6 bases, and 13 bases had no gene match. The CDR3 runs to 18 residues. Germline V gives CDR1 MNHEY, CDR2 SMNVEV (reference sequence). Generated by immunoSEQ multiplex PCR, the TCRdb table keeps only in-frame clones and is missing some. The profile shows around 90,000 clones, around 90% of them singletons. The clonotype was recovered from an adult with an advanced solid tumor such as melanoma, head and neck, liver or kidney cancer. The chain couples TRBV27 to TRBJ2-5; 15 positions agree with TRBD2. The source was CD4+ or CD8+ T cells sorted from blood, collected in a trial of the OX40 agonist ivuxolimab. The CDR3 nucleotides are TGTGCCAGCAGCGAGGGACTAGCGGGAGGTTTGTCGTGGGAGACCCAGTACTTC. As protein: CASSEGLAGGLSWETQYF.